The 24 T cell receptor beta chains below all came from one sample that was sequenced in a study of blood T cells in healthy people across ages. PCR was performed a second time for roughly 7 to 12 cycles using a sample-barcoded 5' primer and a J-beta primer mix. TCRdb reprocessed the 5' RACE reads with MiXCR, giving one entry per CDR3 protein. Counted here are 890,000 or so distinct CDR3 sequences, around 62% occurring once; the ten biggest clones make up around 30%. What was sequenced was blood. These receptors were taken from a man aged 25 to 40 in good health.

The rearrangement uses TRBV3-1 and TRBJ1-5, with TRBD1 matching 7 bases. This CDR3 contains 16 residues. Germline V CDR1 and CDR2: LGHDT, YNNKEL (reference sequence). The CDR3 nucleotides read TGTGCGCCGGGGGAGGGGGCTAGTTATAGCAATCAGCCCCAGCATTTT. Encoded protein: CAPGEGASYSNQPQHF.

This clonotype occurred a few times. The rearrangement joins TRBV4-3 to TRBJ2-5; maybe TRBD1 (6 bases). The CDR3 has 14 amino acids. Trimming pared 1 base from V and 6 bases from J, leaving 12 bases between. Germline loops: CDR1 LGHNA, CDR2 YSLEER. The CDR3 region is CASSQGGQGKTQYF. The CDR3 region has the DNA TGCGCCAGCAGCCAAGGGGGGCAGGGGAAGACCCAGTACTTC.

This clonotype was counted a single time. The gene calls are TRBV6-2 or TRBV6-3 and TRBJ2-4; the match to TRBD1 covers 11 bases. The germline V gene encodes CDR1 MNHEY and CDR2 SVGEGT. V dropped 6 bases and J dropped 3; count of bases not matched to a gene: 4. CDR3 length equals 15 residues. In DNA form, the CDR3 reads TGTGCCAGCAGAGGACAGGGGGCGGACAAAAACATTCAGTACTTC. Residues: CASRGQGADKNIQYF.

The genes are TRBV20-1 and TRBJ2-3; the D is unclear. Germline V gene data show CDR1 as DFQATT and CDR2 as SNEGSKA (reference sequence). This CDR3 is built from 12 residues. The ends were cut back, 0 bases at V and 11 bases at J, with 12 bases in the middle. The CDR3 loop reads CSARDPQVGQYF. The CDR3 nucleotides read TGCAGTGCTAGAGATCCCCAGGTCGGGCAGTATTTT.

The chain is built from TRBV13 and TRBJ2-1; D might be TRBD1 or TRBD2, each matching 5 bases. The V end was cut by 5 bases, the J end by 6 bases, with 11 bases between. CDR1 is PRHDT, CDR2 FYEKMQ, per germline (reference sequence). This CDR3 spans 13 amino acids. CDR3 amino acids: CASSPGQANEQFF. The CDR3 bases are TGTGCCAGCAGCCCGGGGCAGGCCAATGAGCAGTTCTTC.

This chain links TRBV4-3 with TRBJ1-1; D not certain. Germline V lookup: CDR1 LGHNA, CDR2 YSLEER. Trimming cost V 0 bases and J 7 bases, with 12 bases left between them. This CDR3 comprises 14 residues. CDR3 bases: TGCGCCAGCAGCCAAGATTTCGGAGCCTATGAAGCTTTCTTT. Amino acids: CASSQDFGAYEAFF.

Points on this clonotype: One end of the junction varies from germline; a read error may be responsible. The chain combines TRBV29-1 with TRBJ2-3; TRBD2 matches 9 bases. Germline V lookup: CDR1 SQVTM, CDR2 ANQGSEA. CDR3 length: 16 amino acids. The CDR3 nucleotides are TGCAGCGTCGAAGGCTCCCCTGGACTAGCGCCAGATGCGCAGTATTTT. It encodes CSVEGSPGLAPDAQYF.

The chain employs TRBV6-2 or TRBV6-3 and TRBJ2-7; D might be TRBD1 (6 bases). The CDR3 is 14 amino acids. Trimming removed 6 bases at V and 4 bases at J, with 16 bases between. From germline, CDR1 is MNHEY and CDR2 SVGEGT. The CDR3 DNA reads as TGTGCCAGCAGATACACCGGGACACCGTACGAGCAGTACTTC. Translation: CASRYTGTPYEQYF.

This clonotype turned up a few times. The CDR3 DNA reads as TGCAGTGCTAGAGATTCGGTACGGGAGACCCAGTACTTC. Amino acids: CSARDSVRETQYF. V and J are TRBV20-1 and TRBJ2-5; D is unclear. Germline V gene data show CDR1 as DFQATT and CDR2 as SNEGSKA (reference sequence). The V end lost 0 bases, the J end lost 5 bases, and 10 bases lay between the germline ends. CDR3 size: 13 residues.

The chain is built from TRBV29-1 and TRBJ2-3; D is unclear. The germline gives CDR1 SQVTM, CDR2 ANQGSEA. This CDR3 contains 11 residues. The V and J ends lost 4 bases and 13 bases respectively, with 15 bases between them. The CDR3 DNA follows: TGCAGCGTTGTTTACGTGGGTCTGGAGTATTTT. Translating it yields CSVVYVGLEYF.

This clonotype was observed at least ten times. The rearrangement links TRBV10-3 to TRBJ2-5; D call uncertain. CDR3 length: 12 residues. Deletions cut 10 bases from V and 2 bases from J, with 11 bases between. Germline CDR1 is ENHRY and CDR2 is SYGVKD. CDR3 nucleotides: TGTGCCACGTCTTTTGAGCAAGAGACCCAGTACTTC. Its protein is CATSFEQETQYF.

A note on this clonotype: The junction departs from the called germline gene at one end, perhaps through a read error. The rearrangement joins TRBV6-2 or TRBV6-3 to TRBJ2-6, with 12 bases lining up with TRBD1. The CDR3 totals 18 residues. CDR1 and CDR2 from the germline V gene are MNHEY and SVGEGT. CDR3 sequence: CASSSGTGGVEGANILTF. DNA of the CDR3: TGTGCCAGCAGCTCCGGGACAGGGGGCGTGGAAGGGGCCAACATCCTGACTTTC.

This clonotype came up a few times. The CDR3: CAWSATQGGPETQYF. The CDR3 DNA follows: TGTGCCTGGAGTGCCACCCAAGGGGGTCCGGAGACCCAGTACTTC. The genes are TRBV30 and TRBJ2-7, with a weak D call TRBD1 (6 bases). Gene TRBJ2-5 matches the end of the DNA better, so the J call may be wrong. Germline V lookup: CDR1 GTSNPN, CDR2 SVGIG (reference sequence). The CDR3 runs 15 residues.

The chain uses TRBV20-1 and TRBJ2-1; 7 bases are a match to TRBD2. Looked up from germline, CDR1 is DFQATT and CDR2 is SNEGSKA (reference sequence). The V segment lost 3 bases and the J segment 1 base; nucleotides outside the gene matches: 9. The CDR3 runs to 16 residues. The CDR3 protein is CSARFPGGRSYNEQFF. Written as DNA, the CDR3 is TGCAGTGCTAGGTTCCCGGGGGGACGATCCTACAATGAGCAGTTCTTC.

This chain connects TRBV5-1 to TRBJ2-7; 9 nucleotides agree with TRBD1. CDR1 is SGHRS, CDR2 YFSETQ, per germline. J was trimmed by 10 bases and V by 4 bases; bases with no gene match: 15. This CDR3 contains 15 residues. This CDR3 reads CASSSGTGKGEAQYF. CDR3 sequence (DNA): TGCGCCAGCAGCAGCGGGACAGGGAAGGGAGAGGCCCAGTACTTC.

The chain has TRBV7-2 and TRBJ2-7, with 11 positions matching TRBD2. The end of the DNA aligns better with TRBJ2-5, so the J call may be wrong. This CDR3 region has 18 residues. The V gene's germline CDR1 is SGHTA and CDR2 FQGNSA. CDR3 nucleotides: TGTACCAGCAGCATGGGGACTAGCGGAGGAGGGACCTATGAGACCCAGTACTTC. Amino acids: CTSSMGTSGGGTYETQYF.

The rearrangement links TRBV28 to TRBJ2-1; D possibly corresponds to TRBD2 (6 bases). The CDR3 spans 14 residues. Germline V lookup: CDR1 MDHEN, CDR2 SYDVKM. Between the trimmed V and J ends, which lost 6 bases and 8 bases, there was a span of 17 bases. This CDR3 is CASRTSLAIDEQFF. Here the CDR3 DNA reads TGTGCCAGCAGAACCAGCCTAGCGATCGATGAGCAGTTCTTC. The full variable domain, completed using reference TRBV28 and TRBJ2-1, is DVKVTQSSRYLVKRTGEKVFLECVQDMDHENMFWYRQDPGLGLRLIYFSYDVKMKEKGDIPEGYSVSREKKERFSLILESASTNQTSMYLCASRTSLAIDEQFFGPGTRLTVL.

This clonotype was picked up one time. V and J are TRBV2 and TRBJ2-5; D unclear. The V end lost 4 bases, the J end lost 8 bases, and 5 bases lay between the germline ends. Germline CDR1 and CDR2: SNHLY and FYNNEI. This CDR3 has 10 residues. CDR3 DNA: TGTGCCAGCAGTGTCATAACCCAGTACTTC. It is translated as CASSVITQYF.

The gene calls are TRBV20-1 and TRBJ2-7; maybe TRBD2 (6 bases). This CDR3 is built from 14 residues. V was cut by 5 bases and J by 0 bases, with 14 bases left in between. Germline assignment: CDR1 DFQATT and CDR2 SNEGSKA (reference sequence). The CDR3 loop reads CSAGDFLSSYEQYF. In DNA form, the CDR3 reads TGCAGTGCTGGGGACTTCCTGAGCTCCTACGAGCAGTACTTC.

The rearrangement uses TRBV9 and TRBJ1-4, with D maybe TRBD1 (5 bases). The V gene's germline CDR1 is SGDLS and CDR2 YYNGEE. The CDR3 length is 16 residues. V gave up 3 bases and J gave up 2 bases, with 14 bases separating them. The CDR3 nucleotides are TGTGCCAGCAGCGCCCTCCGGGCAGGGACTAATGAAAAACTGTTTTTT. Amino acids: CASSALRAGTNEKLFF.

This clonotype showed up just a few times. The chain recombines TRBV29-1 with TRBJ2-5; D gene ambiguous. The CDR3 runs to 11 residues. V was clipped by 3 bases and J by 4 bases, with 6 bases between them. CDR1 SQVTM and CDR2 ANQGSEA come from the germline V gene. The CDR3 protein is CSVDSIETQYF. CDR3 coding DNA: TGCAGCGTTGACAGTATAGAGACCCAGTACTTC. The whole variable domain, remainder taken from reference TRBV29-1 and TRBJ2-5, is SAVISQKPSRDICQRGTSLTIQCQVDSQVTMMFWYRQQPGQSLTLIATANQGSEATYESGFVIDKFPISRPNLTFSTLTVSNMSPEDSSIYLCSVDSIETQYFGPGTRLLVL.

With respect to this clonotype: A read error may account for a junction end that differs from germline. This chain links TRBV5-1 with TRBJ1-1; no firm D call. The CDR3 runs 14 residues. In germline, CDR1 is SGHRS, CDR2 YFSETQ. Here the CDR3 reads CASSLGRLNTEAFF. The CDR3, as DNA: TGTGCCAGCAGCTTAGGGAGGTTAAACACTGAAGCTTTCTTT.

The sample holds a few counts of this clonotype. The genes are TRBV6-5 and TRBJ2-3; TRBD1 might be the D (6 bases). V dropped 2 bases and J dropped 2 bases, with 11 bases sitting between them. The V gene's germline CDR1 is MNHEY and CDR2 SVGAGI. This CDR3 comprises 15 residues. CDR3 protein: CASSYGGAHTDTQYF. The CDR3 region has the DNA TGTGCCAGCAGTTACGGGGGCGCGCACACAGATACGCAGTATTTT.

The chain links TRBV7-2 to TRBJ2-3, with TRBD2 matching over 10 bases. This CDR3 is 16 amino acids long. Germline values: CDR1 SGHTA, CDR2 FQGNSA. J gave up 1 base and V 3 bases, and 4 bases lay outside the gene matches. The CDR3 loop reads CASSFASGGGTDTQYF. CDR3 in DNA: TGTGCCAGCAGCTTTGCTAGCGGGGGCGGCACAGATACGCAGTATTTT.